This T cell receptor (beta chain) was documented in a study of T cells in Graves' hyperthyroidism and ophthalmopathy. As for the study in general: Peripheral blood was drawn at first diagnosis, prior to all treatment.

This CDR3 contains 13 residues. Germline loops: CDR1 SEHNR, CDR2 FQNEAQ (reference sequence). The V and J ends lost 5 bases and 6 bases respectively, with 14 bases between them. Patients showing uncontrolled infection, other autoimmune disease, pregnancy or lactation were ineligible. The TCR beta CDR3 regions underwent amplification using RNA transcripts as the source. The HTBI primer set was used in a first-round RT-PCR of the TCR CDR3. TCRdb ran MiXCR on the multiplex PCR reads and lists one entry per CDR3 protein. The sample consists of some 580,000 distinct CDR3 sequences, about a sixth of them appearing once. On this clonotype: Its cognate antigen is unknown.

Overall study results and limits: A 13 V-J model separated ophthalmopathy from stable hyperthyroidism.

Source material: blood. This sequence was found in a middle-aged woman with Graves' ophthalmopathy. This chain links TRBV7-9 with TRBJ2-7, with D tentatively TRBD2 (6 bases). CDR3 sequence reads: CASSPTGGFEQYF. In nucleotides, the CDR3 is TGTGCCAGCAGCCCTACCGGAGGGTTCGAGCAGTACTTC.